This TCR beta chain appears in the sequencing data of a study of blood T cell repertoires in COVID-19. Study-level background: Italy, Spain and the United States were the sources of the convalescent and acute COVID-19 samples. Sample material is recorded as cDNA or gDNA derived from T cells, B-cell-depleted T cells, or PBMCs.

Per the original data handling: Amplified reference gene primers provided the basis for estimating nucleated cell counts. Method: immunoSEQ multiplex PCR; TCRdb's copy keeps in-frame clones and lacks some. The D gene and trimming were derived from the DNA, and the V and J assignments and clone size from that table. Of 60,000 to 90,000 clones listed, approximately 90% are singletons. The CDR3 is made up of 17 amino acids. Germline assignment: CDR1 SEHNR and CDR2 FQNEAQ (reference sequence). The V gene end was trimmed by 4 bases and the J gene end by 2 bases; junction bases not matched to a gene: 9. The clonotype originates from a woman older than 75 with active or convalescent COVID-19. The V and J genes are TRBV7-9 and TRBJ1-5; 9 positions match TRBD1. Material: peripheral blood. CDR3 sequence (DNA): TGTGCCAGCAGCTCAGCCTCTACAGGGGGCGGCAATCAGCCCCAGCATTTT. Its translation is CASSSASTGGGNQPQHF.